This T cell receptor (beta chain) was observed in a study of blood T cells in healthy people across ages. A second PCR of about 6 to 12 cycles used a sample-barcoded 5' primer and a J-beta primer mix. TCRdb redid the calling of the 5' RACE reads with MiXCR, one entry per CDR3 protein. This table has around 1,500,000 distinct CDR3 sequences, 28% appearing once. A note on this clonotype: A single base separates this from a much larger clone, so it may be a read error.

Germline V lookup: CDR1 DFQATT, CDR2 SNEGSKA (reference sequence). The CDR3 extends over 11 amino acids. Specimen: blood. The clonotype comes from a woman aged 30 to 39 in good health. The rearrangement joins TRBV20-1 to TRBJ2-7; the D call may be TRBD1 or TRBD2 (6 bases each). The chain's CDR3 is CSAKGGYERYF. The CDR3 nucleotides read TGCAGTGCAAAGGGGGGTTACGAGCGGTACTTC.